Given below is one TCR beta chain in context. It lacks a known antigen. The record has no base qualities; no much larger clone is one base away. Trimming costs V 0 bases and J 6 bases, and their ends lie 14 bases apart. CDR1 is given as SGHDN and CDR2 as FVKESK, both from the germline V gene. The CDR3 runs 16 residues from the cysteine to the phenylalanine. The entry retains the CDR3 DNA only, 48 bases that are in frame from base 1. In the prospective study, participants were roughly 18 to 100 years old, resided in around 25 geographic areas of the United States, and were enrolled through a virtual design. In the prospective study, participants were assigned to cohorts based on the clinical history participants reported in a screening survey and a study questionnaire. Exposed participants were defined as having been in contact with someone with a PCR-confirmed or clinician-diagnosed COVID-19 case within 2 weeks of study entry. Each participant in the prospective study had whole blood, serum and a nasopharyngeal or oropharyngeal swab collected by mobile phlebotomists. Additional blood draws and questionnaires over an approximately two-month period could optionally be provided by prospective study participants. Blood samples from the prospective study were shipped frozen or at room temperature prior to DNA extraction.

The immunoSEQ Assay, a bias-controlled multiplex PCR, was used to amplify TCRbeta CDR3 regions from genomic DNA. As for the original processing: The number of nucleated cells in each sample was estimated by amplification of reference gene primers within the assay. To quantify the absolute abundance of each unique TCRbeta CDR3 rearrangement, sequence reads were collapsed and filtered. Productive Simpson clonality was computed per sample as the square root of Simpson's diversity index over productive rearrangements. Entries here come from immuneACCESS through TCRdb and include only in-frame sequences with V and J called. Some clones fail to appear in such tables; in the studies checked, an unresolved V gene covers under half of the shortfall, and the cause of the remainder is unknown. The V and J calls and clone size are taken from that table; D and trimming were inferred from the DNA. In this sample the table shows 350,000 to 400,000 clones, approximately 93% of which occur a single time. The ten most abundant clones make up roughly 0.86% of the sample.

The sample belongs to a study of blood T cell repertoires in COVID-19 (dated by TCRdb to the early 2020s). Describing the broader study: The collaborator samples originated in the United States, Italy and Spain and spanned the acute and convalescent phases of COVID-19. The sample metadata nearly always contained a de-identified subject ID, COVID-19 status, age in years and sex. Samples came from the ongoing ImmuneRACE study (first 160 participants) plus 1,254 subjects from 6 global collaborators. The repertoires were released in a freely available public database meant as a resource for research on the immune response to SARS-CoV-2. The dataset comprised deeply sampled blood TCRbeta repertoires from subjects exposed to, actively infected with, or recovered from COVID-19. Where available, HLA class I and class II types were taken from metadata supplied by the sample provider and were not determined by assay-based typing. The prospective study material was composed of cDNA or gDNA derived from T cells, B-cell-depleted T cells, or PBMCs. Study-wide findings and limitations: The quantity of clinical and demographic metadata differed by source and by participant and was supplied without curation.

This receptor chain uses TRBV14 and TRBJ1-4; the D gene identity is not certain. The sample was PBMCs or T cells enriched from blood (not recorded which). The origin of this receptor is a woman aged 35 to 49 who had been exposed to COVID-19. The CDR3 sequence is CASSQDLPGADEKLFF. The DNA sequence is as follows: TGTGCCAGCAGCCAAGATCTGCCCGGAGCAGATGAAAAACTGTTTTTT.